This TCR beta chain was sequenced in a study of Ad26.COV2.S vaccination and SARS-CoV-2 variants. Study background: Enrolled in COV1001, the donor was in the Ad26.COV2.S trial arm, which received the vaccine.

In regard to this clone: What it binds is unknown.

Broader study findings: The authors reported substantial breadth in spike-specific CD8+ and CD4+ T cell responses after vaccination. Individuals receiving vaccine had higher spike-specific TCR breadth than placebo recipients did.

Here immunoSEQ multiplex PCR was the method, and the copy in TCRdb shows in-frame clones only, minus some. The data show 300,000 to 350,000 clones, about 82% seen once. The CDR3 sequence is 18 residues long. With V trimmed by 2 bases and J by 5 bases, 16 bases remained unmatched. Germline CDR1 is KGHSH and CDR2 is LQKENI. The sample's treatment: roughly 18 received Ad26.COV2.S at low or high dose, single or two shots; about 5 received placebo; per-sample allocation not given. Specimens were obtained on day 63 following the first vaccine or placebo injection. The chain uses TRBV18 and TRBJ2-7, with 9 nucleotides matching TRBD2. The sequence came from a person aged 18-65 years who received the Ad26.COV2.S COVID-19 vaccine or a placebo. The material sequenced was peripheral blood, taken in a trial of Ad26.COV2.S vaccine versus placebo. The DNA for the CDR3 is TGTGCCAGCTCACCAAGGAACAAAGCGGGGGGAATTGTTAACGAGCAGTACTTC. It yields the protein CASSPRNKAGGIVNEQYF. Using reference TRBV18 and TRBJ2-7 for the parts outside the CDR3, the full variable domain is NAGVMQNPRHLVRRRGQEARLRCSPMKGHSHVYWYRQLPEEGLKFMVYLQKENIIDESGMPKERFSAEFPKEGPSILRIQQVVRGDSAAYFCASSPRNKAGGIVNEQYFGPGTRLTVT.